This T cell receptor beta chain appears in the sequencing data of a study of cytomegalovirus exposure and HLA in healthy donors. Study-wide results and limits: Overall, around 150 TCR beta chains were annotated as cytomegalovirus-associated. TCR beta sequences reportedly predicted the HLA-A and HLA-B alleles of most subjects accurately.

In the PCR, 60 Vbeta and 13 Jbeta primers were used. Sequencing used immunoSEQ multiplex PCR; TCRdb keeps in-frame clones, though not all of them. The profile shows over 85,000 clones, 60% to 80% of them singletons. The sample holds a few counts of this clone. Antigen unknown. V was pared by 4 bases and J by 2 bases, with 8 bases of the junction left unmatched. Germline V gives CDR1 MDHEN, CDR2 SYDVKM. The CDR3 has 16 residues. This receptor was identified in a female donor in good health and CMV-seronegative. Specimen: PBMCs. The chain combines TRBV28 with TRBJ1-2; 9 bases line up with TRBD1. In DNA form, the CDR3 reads TGTGCCAGCAGTTCACCGGGACAGGGCGGGAACTATGGCTACACCTTC. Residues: CASSSPGQGGNYGYTF.